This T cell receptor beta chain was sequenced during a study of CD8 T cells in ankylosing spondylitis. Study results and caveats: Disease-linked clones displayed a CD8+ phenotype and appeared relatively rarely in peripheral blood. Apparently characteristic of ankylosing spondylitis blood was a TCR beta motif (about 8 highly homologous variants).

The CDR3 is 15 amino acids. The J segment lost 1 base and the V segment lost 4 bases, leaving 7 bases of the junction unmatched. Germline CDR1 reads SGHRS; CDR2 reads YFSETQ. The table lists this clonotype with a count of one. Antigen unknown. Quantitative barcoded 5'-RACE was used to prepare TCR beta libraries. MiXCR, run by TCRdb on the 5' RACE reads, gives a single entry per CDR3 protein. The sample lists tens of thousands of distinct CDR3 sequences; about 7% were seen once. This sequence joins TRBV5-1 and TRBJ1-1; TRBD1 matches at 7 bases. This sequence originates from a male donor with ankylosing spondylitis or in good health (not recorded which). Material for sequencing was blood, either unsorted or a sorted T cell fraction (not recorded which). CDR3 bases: TGCGCCAGCAGCCTAAGGGACAGTAAGAACACTGAAGCTTTCTTT. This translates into CASSLRDSKNTEAFF. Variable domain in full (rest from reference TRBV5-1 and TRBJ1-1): KAGVTQTPRYLIKTRGQQVTLSCSPISGHRSVSWYQQTPGQGLQFLFEYFSETQRNKGNFPGRFSGRQFSNSRSEMNVSTLELGDSALYLCASSLRDSKNTEAFFGQGTRLTVV.